The entry below gives a single T cell receptor beta chain sequence along with its context. What it recognizes is unknown. In the PCR, 60 Vbeta and 13 Jbeta primers were used. The assay was immunoSEQ multiplex PCR, and TCRdb's table has in-frame clones only and misses some. The sample carries tens of thousands of clones, approximately 81% recorded once. This CDR3 comprises 15 residues. Trimming stripped 6 bases from V and 4 bases from J, with 16 bases between. The V gene's germline CDR1 is MNHNS and CDR2 SASEGT. The sample belongs to a study of cytomegalovirus exposure and HLA in healthy donors. Study results and caveats: V- and J-gene trimming of TCR beta was linked (in a later analysis) to a missense DCLRE1C variant. In an earlier analysis, productive rearrangement rates for most beta V segments clustered near 87% or 30%. It was only CMV serostatus that was available as immune exposure information. Published work reported that the classifier diagnosed cytomegalovirus status with high specificity and sensitivity.

This chain joins TRBV6-1 and TRBJ2-1, with TRBD1 as a possible D gene (6 bases). The source is a woman in her twenties or thirties in good health and CMV-seronegative. The sample consisted of PBMCs. CDR3 bases: TGTGCCAGCAGCCCGTCACAGGGCAGGTACAATGAGCAGTTCTTC. The encoded protein is CASSPSQGRYNEQFF.